The sequence of this TCR beta chain was determined in a study of cytomegalovirus exposure and HLA in healthy donors. Germline V gives CDR1 MNHEY, CDR2 SMNVEV (reference sequence). The CDR3 loop spans 14 amino acids. With 5 bases removed from V and 2 bases from J, the gap between germline ends came to 9 bases. The study ran its PCR with 60 Vbeta and 13 Jbeta primers. Data came from immunoSEQ multiplex PCR; TCRdb stores just in-frame clones and leaves some out. The repertoire includes 150,000 or so clones, around three quarters of them detected once, and less than 2% sits in the top ten. The chain joins TRBV27 to TRBJ2-2; the D gene is possibly TRBD1 (6 bases). The receptor's source is a middle-aged man in good health and CMV-seronegative. Sequenced: PBMCs. The CDR3 DNA sequence: TGTGCCAGCAGTAGGGGGATAAACACCGGGGAGCTGTTTTTT. This sequence encodes CASSRGINTGELFF.